A selection of T cell receptor beta chains follows, all from one sample in a study of T cell repertoires in cytomegalovirus infection. TCRdb redid the calling of the reads with MiXCR, one entry per CDR3 protein. The sample has approximately 500,000 distinct CDR3 sequences; about 15% are singletons. The sequencing sample was made of CD8+ T cells from PBMCs. These receptors came from a human donor in good health (CMV status not recorded). Some clones in this sample may be carry-over from other donors' samples. Each CDR3 is given without its conserved first and last residue.

v_call cdr3_aa
TRBV6-5 ASSSADGISTDTQY
TRBV5-5 ASSPWGDDQPQH
TRBV4-1 ASSYSETQY
TRBV9 ASSVGGRSSYEQY
TRBV27 AAALGGRFTDTQY
TRBV7-9 ASSVQGTEAF
TRBV10-3 AISDRTTYEQY
TRBV6-4 ASSTEFAGTGLEKLF
TRBV27 ASSPAVQETQY
TRBV6-6 ASSYSKFGGANTEAF
TRBV19 ASIYRGTGELF
TRBV7-9 ASSFGTGGLEQY
TRBV19 ASSLYHYGETQY
TRBV15 ATSRDWRGANTEAF
TRBV6-5 ASRGTDPTTSYNEQF
TRBV7-9 ASSPRRQGLAGVGEQF
TRBV7-6 ASSPGPGTSGRGETQY
TRBV2 ASSTFPGRKTEAF
TRBV7-9 ASSPLAGGGETQY
TRBV10-3 AISEWVQNTEAF
TRBV7-9 ASSWTSGNNEQF
TRBV6-5 ASSYGGAPSREQY
TRBV7-9 ASSRPGSQLTQY
TRBV6-5 ASSYGPENEKLF
TRBV7-2 ASSSRGYTYNEQF
TRBV6-5 ASSSAKGIPDTQY
TRBV7-6 ASSLDPPGRGGQPQH
TRBV19 ASSGRGWYGNQPQH
TRBV27 ASSLGTGEVWGYT
TRBV2 ASSEEAQREGPSYNEQF
TRBV3-1 ASSPDRLEGTGYT
TRBV30 AWLGTANSPLH
TRBV7-9 ASSLELRGTEETQY
TRBV27 ASSSYQQEYEGDWGYT
TRBV12-3/TRBV12-4 ASSLSVGGNGYT
TRBV10-2 ASSVTGPTGELF
TRBV7-9 ASSLKNSGGAWRSTDTQY
TRBV19 ATSTGTSTFNEQF
TRBV28 ASSMGDEKLF
TRBV27 ASGVGTGLMDTQY
TRBV20-1 SAKSTGDAYNEQF
TRBV27 ASGPGPYYEQY
TRBV7-6 ASSLPPGSDGYGYT
TRBV25-1 ASSEFETDFYGYT
TRBV7-6 ASSLASGSPYEQY
TRBV7-6 ASSLVDYEQF
TRBV7-9 ASSLGGSRNTIY
TRBV28 ASSDLSEYNEQF
TRBV27 ASSFVGDVAYEQY
TRBV4-2 APSYRQQETQY
TRBV5-6 ASSPGAYTQY
TRBV6-8 ASSYSNADTGELF
TRBV27 ASSFGQSYEQY
TRBV24-1 ATSDWGDDSYNEQF
TRBV2 ASSDGAGDSPLH
TRBV6-5 ASSYAQPGRSYEQY